A single sample gave rise to the 8 T cell receptor beta chains below, sequenced in a study of human T cells and chemical hapten exposure. As to time point: patch test 1, 2 weeks after DPC sensitization. Treatment defined: therapeutic diphenylcyclopropenone sensitization with weekly scalp DPC. TCRdb ran MiXCR on the RACE reads and lists one entry per CDR3 protein. The table has about 120,000 distinct CDR3 sequences, 12% seen once; the top ten hold around 1.5%. The specimen was whole blood, collected in connection with sensitization to the hapten diphenylcyclopropenone (DPC). Receptor source: a woman in her 50s with alopecia areata. Some clones in this sample may be carry-over from other donors' samples.

V and J are TRBV28 and TRBJ2-5; no clear D. V lost 6 bases and J lost 1, with 3 bases in between. CDR1 and CDR2 from the germline V gene are MDHEN and SYDVKM. This CDR3 contains 11 residues. DNA of the CDR3: TGTGCCAGCAGGACCCAAGAGACCCAGTACTTC. Residues: CASRTQETQYF.

DNA of the CDR3: TGTGCCAGCTCACCTCTGAGCCCATCCGAGCAGTACTTC. It is translated as CASSPLSPSEQYF. The chain carries TRBV18 and TRBJ2-7; the D is unclear. V dropped 3 bases and J dropped 6 bases, with 12 bases sitting between them. CDR3 length: 13 residues. The V gene's germline CDR1 is KGHSH and CDR2 LQKENI.

The V and J genes are TRBV20-1 and TRBJ2-1, with TRBD2 matching 8 bases. This CDR3 has 16 amino acids. Germline-derived CDR1 and CDR2 are DFQATT and SNEGSKA (reference sequence). The trim removed 3 bases at V and 6 bases at J, leaving 13 bases unmatched. CDR3 DNA: TGCAGTGCTAGTTTCCCCCTCGGGAGGGCCCGCAATGAGCAGTTCTTC. Its translation is CSASFPLGRARNEQFF.

The chain recombines TRBV7-9 with TRBJ1-2; D is possibly TRBD1 (5 bases). Per germline, CDR1 SEHNR and CDR2 FQNEAQ (reference sequence). The V end lost 1 base, the J end lost 1 base, and 10 bases lay between the germline ends. The CDR3 is 15 residues long. DNA of the CDR3: TGTGCCAGCAGCTTAGAGCGGGGCCTTAACTATGGCTACACCTTC. Protein product: CASSLERGLNYGYTF.

For the CDR3, the DNA is TGCGCCAGCAGCTTGGGATTGGGGGCCTCGAACACTGAAGCTTTCTTT. It yields the protein CASSLGLGASNTEAFF. This chain joins TRBV5-1 and TRBJ1-1; D is perhaps TRBD1 (6 bases). CDR3 length: 16 amino acids. The germline V and J ends were trimmed by 0 bases and 1 base, with 13 bases remaining between them. Germline-derived CDR1 and CDR2 are SGHRS and YFSETQ.

Only a few counts were recorded for this clonotype. J is TRBJ1-3 and V is TRBV29-1, with TRBD1 matching 7 bases. CDR3 size: 13 residues. The V gene end was trimmed by 6 bases and the J gene end by 4 bases; junction bases not matched to a gene: 6. Germline CDR1 SQVTM, CDR2 ANQGSEA. The CDR3 DNA reads TGCAGCGTCGGGGACAGCCCAGGAAACACCATATATTTT. It yields the protein CSVGDSPGNTIYF.

This clonotype was seen at least ten times. V gene TRBV2 combines with J gene TRBJ2-7; D is undetermined. This CDR3 has 13 residues. Trimming cost V 5 bases and J 5 bases, with 13 bases left between them. CDR1 is SNHLY, CDR2 FYNNEI, per germline. The CDR3 here is CASSLGRANEQYF. CDR3 sequence (DNA): TGTGCCAGCAGTCTCGGAAGGGCTAACGAGCAGTACTTC.

This clonotype was counted at least ten times. The rearrangement joins TRBV29-1 to TRBJ1-1; D remains unclear. CDR3 size: 12 residues. Germline V gene data show CDR1 as SQVTM and CDR2 as ANQGSEA. V shed 5 bases and J shed 4 bases, with 11 bases lying between them. The CDR3 region is CSVLQESTEAFF. The DNA of the CDR3 is TGCAGCGTTCTCCAGGAGAGCACTGAAGCTTTCTTT.